These 17 T cell receptor beta chains were sequenced from one sample in a study of blood T cell repertoires in COVID-19. Measured with immunoSEQ multiplex PCR; TCRdb has only the in-frame clones, and not every one. This sample has approximately 50,000 clones, with 65% to 90% found just once. The sequenced sample consisted of peripheral blood. Receptors originate from a human donor in a cohort sampled during active COVID-19.

The rearrangement joins TRBV19 to TRBJ1-4; 10 nucleotides align to TRBD1. After removal of 4 bases from V and 0 bases from J, the junction contained 8 bases not matched to a gene. This CDR3 region has 18 residues. The germline V gene encodes CDR1 LNHDA and CDR2 SQIVND (reference sequence). Written as DNA, the CDR3 is TGTGCCAGTAGTACCCGGGACAGGGGTCCGGCAACTAATGAAAAACTGTTTTTT. It specifies CASSTRDRGPATNEKLFF.

The CDR3 DNA sequence: TGTGCCAGCAGTCCAGGGACAGGGACAAATCAGCCCCAGCATTTT. Translation: CASSPGTGTNQPQHF. V and J are TRBV27 and TRBJ1-5; 9 bases line up with TRBD1. Germline V gene sequence: CDR1 MNHEY, CDR2 SMNVEV (reference sequence). The V gene end was trimmed by 5 bases and the J gene end by 4 bases; junction bases not matched to a gene: 6. CDR3 length: 15 residues.

The chain couples TRBV27 to TRBJ2-1; TRBD2 agrees at 8 bases. The CDR3 runs to 16 residues. The V segment lost 6 bases and the J segment 4 bases; nucleotides outside the gene matches: 11. Germline CDR1 and CDR2: MNHEY and SMNVEV (reference sequence). CDR3 sequence reads: CASSPLYSGVYNEQFF. CDR3 DNA: TGTGCCAGCAGCCCCCTCTATAGCGGGGTATACAATGAGCAGTTCTTC.

This sequence joins TRBV2 and TRBJ2-7, with D possibly being TRBD1 (6 bases). The germline CDR1 and CDR2 sequences are SNHLY and FYNNEI. The CDR3 is made up of 14 amino acids. V shed 8 bases and J shed 2 bases, with 16 bases lying between them. CDR3 loop: CASWKDSRPYEQYF. In nucleotides, the CDR3 is TGTGCCAGCTGGAAGGACAGCCGTCCCTACGAGCAGTACTTC. Supplemented by reference TRBV2 and TRBJ2-7, the full variable domain reads EPEVTQTPSHQVTQMGQEVILRCVPISNHLYFYWYRQILGQKVEFLVSFYNNEISEKSEIFDDQFSVERPDGSNFTLKIRSTKLEDSAMYFCASWKDSRPYEQYFGPGTRLTVT.

V and J are TRBV27 and TRBJ2-7, with TRBD1 as a possible D gene (5 bases). Per the germline V gene, CDR1 is MNHEY and CDR2 is SMNVEV (reference sequence). CDR3 length equals 13 residues. Between the trimmed V and J ends, which lost 10 bases and 3 bases, there was a span of 16 bases. As DNA, the CDR3 is TGTGCCACCGGCCGACTTCAGGGCTACGAGCAGTACTTC. This codes for CATGRLQGYEQYF.

The chain uses TRBV28 and TRBJ1-5; 9 bases fit TRBD1. The CDR3 consists of 14 residues. Germline CDR1 MDHEN, CDR2 SYDVKM. V lost 5 bases to trimming and J lost 4 bases; unmatched junction nucleotides: 3. CDR3 protein: CASSLTGGNQPQHF. The DNA of the CDR3 is TGTGCCAGCAGTCTGACAGGGGGAAATCAGCCCCAGCATTTT.

This clone was recorded once. The rearrangement uses TRBV19 and TRBJ2-3; 9 bases are a match to TRBD1. The V gene end was trimmed by 10 bases and the J gene end by 6 bases; junction bases not matched to a gene: 5. The CDR3 extends over 12 amino acids. CDR1 LNHDA and CDR2 SQIVND come from the germline V gene (reference sequence). CDR3 sequence reads: CATGQGFDTQYF. The DNA for the CDR3 is TGTGCCACCGGACAGGGGTTTGATACGCAGTATTTT.

This chain connects TRBV30 to TRBJ2-7; TRBD2 aligns across 14 bases. The germline CDR1 and CDR2 sequences are GTSNPN and SVGIG (reference sequence). With 8 bases clipped from V and 4 bases from J, the junction kept 4 bases outside the gene matches. This CDR3 comprises 13 residues. This CDR3 reads CAGTSGSGYEQYF. CDR3 DNA sequence: TGTGCCGGGACTAGCGGGAGCGGGTACGAGCAGTACTTC.

This sequence joins TRBV4-1 and TRBJ1-1; 8 nucleotides align to TRBD1. V trimming: 2 bases; J trimming: 7 bases; junction bases outside the gene matches: 3. CDR1 MGHRA and CDR2 YSYEKL come from the germline V gene. The CDR3 contains 13 residues. CDR3 loop: CASSQSDRGEAFF. As DNA, the CDR3 is TGCGCCAGCAGCCAATCCGACAGGGGTGAAGCTTTCTTT.

This chain joins TRBV29-1 and TRBJ1-1, with D uncertain. The CDR3 is 12 residues long. From germline, CDR1 is SQVTM and CDR2 ANQGSEA. V lost 6 bases and J 7 bases, leaving 15 bases between the germline ends. The CDR3 region is CSVRVGSVEAFF. DNA for the CDR3: TGCAGCGTGAGGGTAGGGTCCGTTGAAGCTTTCTTT.

This sequence joins TRBV2 and TRBJ2-5; D perhaps matches TRBD2 (5 bases). Deletions cut 6 bases from V and 5 bases from J, with 10 bases between. This CDR3 spans 12 amino acids. Germline assignment: CDR1 SNHLY and CDR2 FYNNEI. CDR3 protein: CASSGVGETQYF. In DNA form, the CDR3 reads TGTGCCAGCAGCGGGGTCGGGGAGACCCAGTACTTC.

The rearrangement uses TRBV19 and TRBJ2-2; 16 nucleotides match TRBD2. V gave up 6 bases and J gave up 1 base; unmatched junction bases: 2. Germline assignment: CDR1 LNHDA and CDR2 SQIVND (reference sequence). The CDR3 sequence is 17 residues long. The CDR3 spells CASRGTSGRENTGELFF. The CDR3 DNA sequence: TGTGCCAGTAGAGGGACTAGCGGGAGGGAGAACACCGGGGAGCTGTTTTTT.

The rearrangement joins TRBV5-4 to TRBJ2-3; 7 positions agree with TRBD2. V gave up 0 bases and J gave up 2 bases; unmatched junction bases: 6. Germline V gene lookup returns CDR1 SGHNT and CDR2 YYREEE (reference sequence). CDR3 length equals 16 residues. The CDR3 here is CASSLGGLAATDTQYF. The CDR3 DNA reads TGTGCCAGCAGCTTGGGGGGCCTAGCGGCCACAGATACGCAGTATTTT.

This chain connects TRBV21-1 to TRBJ2-7; the table's D call of TRBD2 was not tested on the DNA. TRBV21-1 is a documented pseudogene. There are 14 residues in the CDR3. The chain's CDR3 is CASSKSGRSGEQYF. For the CDR3, the DNA is TGTGCCAGCAGCAAAAGCGGGAGATCGGGCGAGCAGTACTTC.

The V call is TRBV3-1 (or the pseudogene TRBV3-2), the J call TRBJ2-7, with 13 bases fitting TRBD2. Trimming cost V 1 base and J 5 bases; bases outside gene matches: 5. The CDR3 length is 16 residues. The germline CDR1 and CDR2 sequences are LGHDT and YNNKEL (reference sequence). CDR3 sequence (DNA): TGTGCCAGCAGCCAAGGCTTTACTAGCGGGAGGGACGAGCAGTACTTC. Translated, it gives CASSQGFTSGRDEQYF.

The chain is built from TRBV5-1 and TRBJ2-7; 8 bases are shared with TRBD1. CDR3 length equals 13 residues. The ends lost 3 bases at V and 2 bases at J; junction bases unmatched: 1. Germline-derived CDR1 and CDR2 are SGHRS and YFSETQ. The CDR3 reads CASSSTGAYEQYF. The CDR3 DNA reads TGCGCCAGCAGCTCGACAGGGGCCTACGAGCAGTACTTC.

The chain is built from TRBV9 and TRBJ2-7, with no clear D. The CDR3 length is 13 residues. From germline, CDR1 is SGDLS and CDR2 YYNGEE. Between the trimmed V and J ends, which lost 0 bases and 2 bases, there was a span of 6 bases. The CDR3 DNA reads as TGTGCCAGCAGCGTAGGTGCGACCTACGAGCAGTACTTC. Amino acid sequence: CASSVGATYEQYF. Variable domain in full (rest from reference TRBV9 and TRBJ2-7): DSGVTQTPKHLITATGQRVTLRCSPRSGDLSVYWYQQSLDQGLQFLIQYYNGEERAKGNILERFSAQQFPDLHSELNLSSLELGDSALYFCASSVGATYEQYFGPGTRLTVT.